The 9 T cell receptor beta chains presented below share a single source sample, sequenced in a study of blood T cell repertoires in COVID-19. Sequencing was performed with immunoSEQ multiplex PCR; in TCRdb, only in-frame clones are kept and a portion is missing. The table shows about 140,000 clones, with over 75% occurring only once. Input material: peripheral blood. These TCRs come from a man in his sixties or seventies with acute or convalescent COVID-19.

The rearrangement joins TRBV6-6 to TRBJ2-7; 8 nucleotides agree with TRBD2. Trimming removed 7 bases from V and 3 bases from J; junction bases left unmatched: 11. CDR1 and CDR2 (germline): MNHNY, SVGAGI (reference sequence). CDR3 size: 15 residues. The CDR3 sequence is CASTEGLVNLYEQYF. The CDR3 coding sequence is TGTGCCAGCACAGAGGGACTAGTCAACCTCTACGAGCAGTACTTC.

The rearrangement links TRBV18 to TRBJ2-1; 7 bases line up with TRBD1. This CDR3 contains 13 residues. Germline V gene data show CDR1 as KGHSH and CDR2 as LQKENI. V trimming: 5 bases; J trimming: 4 bases; junction bases outside the gene matches: 2. The CDR3 protein is CASSKQGYNEQFF. For the CDR3, the DNA is TGTGCCAGCTCAAAACAGGGGTACAATGAGCAGTTCTTC.

The chain employs TRBV23-1 and TRBJ1-5, with D perhaps matching TRBD1 (6 bases). TRBV23-1 is designated an ORF whose function remains uncertain. The CDR3 runs 15 residues. V lost 7 bases and J lost 2, with 15 bases in between. As DNA, the CDR3 is TGCGCCAGCAACGCAGGGGAGTTTGGCAATCAGCCCCAGCATTTT. This gives the protein CASNAGEFGNQPQHF.

For the CDR3, the DNA is TGTGCCAGTAGTCCCCGACGGGACAGTCGCTCTGGAAACACCATATATTTT. Its protein product is CASSPRRDSRSGNTIYF. The V gene is TRBV19, the J gene TRBJ1-3, with 7 bases identical to TRBD1. V was clipped by 5 bases and J by 0 bases; unmatched bases: 10. In germline, CDR1 is LNHDA, CDR2 SQIVND (reference sequence). The CDR3 contains 17 residues.

V gene TRBV6-1 combines with J gene TRBJ2-5; tentatively, D is TRBD2 (7 bases). The V gene's germline CDR1 is MNHNS and CDR2 SASEGT. This CDR3 contains 14 residues. Trimming left V 2 bases short and J 4 bases short, with 11 bases between. CDR3 coding DNA: TGTGCCAGCAGTGAACACGGGGGGCGAGAGACCCAGTACTTC. Protein sequence: CASSEHGGRETQYF.

The chain links TRBV28 to TRBJ2-7; 10 nucleotides match TRBD1. J gave up 5 bases and V 7 bases, and 11 bases lay outside the gene matches. The CDR3 consists of 15 residues. CDR1 is MDHEN and CDR2 is SYDVKM in the germline V gene. CDR3 amino acids: CASIEGQGSGDEQYF. In DNA form, the CDR3 reads TGTGCCAGCATAGAGGGACAGGGGTCCGGGGACGAGCAGTACTTC.

The chain couples TRBV7-9 to TRBJ1-3, with D possibly matching TRBD1 (6 bases). The germline gives CDR1 SEHNR, CDR2 FQNEAQ (reference sequence). With 3 bases removed from V and 0 bases from J, the gap between germline ends came to 9 bases. The CDR3 consists of 15 residues. CDR3 sequence (DNA): TGTGCCAGCAGCTTCGACAGGACCTCTGGAAACACCATATATTTT. This gives the protein CASSFDRTSGNTIYF.

CDR3 coding DNA: TGCGCCAGCAGCCCCTGGACAGGGGGGAACACTGAAGCTTTCTTT. The encoded protein is CASSPWTGGNTEAFF. The chain carries TRBV5-1 and TRBJ1-1; TRBD1 aligns across 10 bases. V shed 4 bases and J 1 base; nucleotides not matched to a gene: 4. The CDR3 has 15 residues. Germline-derived CDR1 and CDR2 are SGHRS and YFSETQ.

This chain connects TRBV11-1 to TRBJ2-7; possibly TRBD1 for D (6 bases). V was shortened by 4 bases and J by 4 bases, with 8 bases between the two germline ends. Germline CDR1 and CDR2: SGHAT and FQDESV (reference sequence). The CDR3 consists of 12 residues. The CDR3 here is CASSSQGYEQYF. The CDR3 DNA reads TGTGCCAGCAGCTCACAGGGTTACGAGCAGTACTTC.